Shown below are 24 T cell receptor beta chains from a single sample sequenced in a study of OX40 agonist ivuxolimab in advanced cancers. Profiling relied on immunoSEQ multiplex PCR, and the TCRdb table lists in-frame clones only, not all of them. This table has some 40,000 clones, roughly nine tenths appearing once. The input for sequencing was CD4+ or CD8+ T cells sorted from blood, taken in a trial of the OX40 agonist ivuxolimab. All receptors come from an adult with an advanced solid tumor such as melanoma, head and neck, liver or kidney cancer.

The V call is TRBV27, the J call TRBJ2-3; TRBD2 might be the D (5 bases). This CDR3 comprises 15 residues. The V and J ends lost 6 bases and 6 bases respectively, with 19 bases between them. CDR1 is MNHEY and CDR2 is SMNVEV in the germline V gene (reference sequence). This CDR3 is CASRATAGLVDTQYF. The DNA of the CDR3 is TGTGCCAGCAGGGCAACTGCCGGACTCGTTGATACGCAGTATTTT.

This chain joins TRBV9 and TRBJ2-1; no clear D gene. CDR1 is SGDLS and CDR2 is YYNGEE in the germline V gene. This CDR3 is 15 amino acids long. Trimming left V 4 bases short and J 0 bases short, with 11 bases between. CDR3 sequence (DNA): TGTGCCAGCAGCCCCCACGGCCCCTCCTACAATGAGCAGTTCTTC. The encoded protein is CASSPHGPSYNEQFF.

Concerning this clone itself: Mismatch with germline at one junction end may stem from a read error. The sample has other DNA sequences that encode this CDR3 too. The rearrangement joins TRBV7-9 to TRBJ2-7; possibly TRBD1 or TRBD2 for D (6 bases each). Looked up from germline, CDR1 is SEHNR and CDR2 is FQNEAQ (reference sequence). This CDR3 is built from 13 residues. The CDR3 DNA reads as TGCGCCAGCAGCTCCCGGGGGCAGTACGAGCAGTACTTC. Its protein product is CASSSRGQYEQYF.

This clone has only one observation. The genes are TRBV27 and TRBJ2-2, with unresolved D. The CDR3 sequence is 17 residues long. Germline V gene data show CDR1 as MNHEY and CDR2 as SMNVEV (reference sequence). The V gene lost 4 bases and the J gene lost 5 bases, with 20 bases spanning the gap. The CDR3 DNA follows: TGTGCCAGCAGTTCGACTTCTAGGGATCTAGAGACCGGGGAGCTGTTTTTT. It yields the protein CASSSTSRDLETGELFF.

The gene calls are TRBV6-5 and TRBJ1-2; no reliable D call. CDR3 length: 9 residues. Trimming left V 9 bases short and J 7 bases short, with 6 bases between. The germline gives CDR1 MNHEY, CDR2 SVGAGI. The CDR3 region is CARILGYTF. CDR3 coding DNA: TGTGCCAGAATTCTTGGCTACACCTTC.

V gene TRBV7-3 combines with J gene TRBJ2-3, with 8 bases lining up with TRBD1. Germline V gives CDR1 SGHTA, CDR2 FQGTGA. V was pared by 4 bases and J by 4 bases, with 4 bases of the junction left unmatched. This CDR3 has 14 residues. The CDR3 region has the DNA TGTGCCAGCAGCTCCGGACAGGGCGCAGATACGCAGTATTTT. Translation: CASSSGQGADTQYF.

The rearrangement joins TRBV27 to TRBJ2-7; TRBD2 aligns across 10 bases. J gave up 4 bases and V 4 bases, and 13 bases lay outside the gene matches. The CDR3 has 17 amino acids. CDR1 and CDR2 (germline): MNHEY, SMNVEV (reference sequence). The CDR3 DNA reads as TGTGCCAGCAGTTCTCCCGTCTATGATAGCGGGAGGTACGAGCAGTACTTC. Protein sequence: CASSSPVYDSGRYEQYF.

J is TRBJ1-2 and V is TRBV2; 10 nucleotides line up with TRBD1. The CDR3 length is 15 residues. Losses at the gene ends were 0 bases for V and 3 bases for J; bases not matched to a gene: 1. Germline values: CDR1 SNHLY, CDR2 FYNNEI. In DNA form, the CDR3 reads TGTGCCAGCAGTGAAGCAGGGACAGGGGACTATGGCTACACCTTC. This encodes CASSEAGTGDYGYTF.

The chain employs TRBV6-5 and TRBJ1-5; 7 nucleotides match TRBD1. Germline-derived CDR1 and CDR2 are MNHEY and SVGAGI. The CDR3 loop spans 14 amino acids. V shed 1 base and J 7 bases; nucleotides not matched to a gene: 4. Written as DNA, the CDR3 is TGTGCCAGCAGTTACTACAGGGGAGGCCAGCCCCAGCATTTT. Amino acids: CASSYYRGGQPQHF.

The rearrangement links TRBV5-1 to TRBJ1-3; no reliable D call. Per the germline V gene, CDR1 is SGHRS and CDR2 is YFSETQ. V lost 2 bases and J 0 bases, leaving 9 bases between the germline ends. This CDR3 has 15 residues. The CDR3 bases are TGCGCCAGCAGCTTTTACGGTATCTCTGGAAACACCATATATTTT. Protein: CASSFYGISGNTIYF.

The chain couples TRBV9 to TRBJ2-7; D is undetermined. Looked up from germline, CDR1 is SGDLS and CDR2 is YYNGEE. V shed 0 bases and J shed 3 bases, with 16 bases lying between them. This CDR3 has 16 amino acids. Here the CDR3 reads CASSVEGMEFGYEQYF. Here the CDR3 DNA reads TGTGCCAGCAGCGTAGAGGGTATGGAATTCGGCTACGAGCAGTACTTC.

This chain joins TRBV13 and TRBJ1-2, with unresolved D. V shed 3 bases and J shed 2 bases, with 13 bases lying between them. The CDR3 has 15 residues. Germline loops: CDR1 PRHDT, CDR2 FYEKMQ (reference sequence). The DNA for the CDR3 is TGTGCCAGCAGCTTCGGCCGAGGGCCGAACTATGGCTACACCTTC. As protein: CASSFGRGPNYGYTF.

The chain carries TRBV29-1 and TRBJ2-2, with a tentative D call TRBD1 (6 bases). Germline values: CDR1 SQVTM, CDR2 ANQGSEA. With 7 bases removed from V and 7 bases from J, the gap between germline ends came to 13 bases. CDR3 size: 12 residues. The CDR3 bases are TGCAGCGCGACAGGATCTGGCGGGGAGCTGTTTTTT. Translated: CSATGSGGELFF.

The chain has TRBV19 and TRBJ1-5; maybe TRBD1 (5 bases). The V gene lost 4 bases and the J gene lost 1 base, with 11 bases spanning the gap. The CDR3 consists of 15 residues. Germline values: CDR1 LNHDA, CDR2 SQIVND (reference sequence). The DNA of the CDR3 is TGTGCCAGTAGTAGATCCCGGGACAGCAATCAGCCCCAGCATTTT. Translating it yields CASSRSRDSNQPQHF.

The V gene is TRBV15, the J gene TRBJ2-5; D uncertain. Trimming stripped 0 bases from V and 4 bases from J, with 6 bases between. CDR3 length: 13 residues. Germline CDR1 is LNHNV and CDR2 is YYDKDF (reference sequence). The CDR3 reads CATSRDSPETQYF. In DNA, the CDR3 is TGTGCCACCAGCAGAGATAGTCCAGAGACCCAGTACTTC.

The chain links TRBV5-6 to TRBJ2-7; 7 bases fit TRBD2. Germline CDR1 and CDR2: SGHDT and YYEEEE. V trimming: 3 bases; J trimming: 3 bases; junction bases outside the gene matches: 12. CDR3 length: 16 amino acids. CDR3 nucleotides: TGTGCCAGCAGCTCATCACTAGCGCAAAGGTACTACGAGCAGTACTTC. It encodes CASSSSLAQRYYEQYF.

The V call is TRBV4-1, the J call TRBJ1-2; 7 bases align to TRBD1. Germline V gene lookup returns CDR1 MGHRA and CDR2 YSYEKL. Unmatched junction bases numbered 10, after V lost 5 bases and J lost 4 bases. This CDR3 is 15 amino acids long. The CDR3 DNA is TGCGCCAGCAGCTCGAGACAGGGCAAGCTCTATGGCTACACCTTC. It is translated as CASSSRQGKLYGYTF.

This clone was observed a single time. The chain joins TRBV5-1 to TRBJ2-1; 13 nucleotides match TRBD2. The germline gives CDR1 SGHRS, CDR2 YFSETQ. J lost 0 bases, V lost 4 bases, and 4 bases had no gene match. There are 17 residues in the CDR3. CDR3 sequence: CASSPGLAGSSYNEQFF. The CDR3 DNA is TGCGCCAGCAGCCCGGGACTAGCGGGGAGCTCCTACAATGAGCAGTTCTTC.

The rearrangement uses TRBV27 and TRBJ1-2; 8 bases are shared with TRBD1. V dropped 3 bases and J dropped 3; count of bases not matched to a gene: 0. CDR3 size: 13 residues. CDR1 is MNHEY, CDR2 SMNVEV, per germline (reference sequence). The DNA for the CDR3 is TGTGCCAGCAGTTTGACAGGGGACTATGGCTACACCTTC. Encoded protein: CASSLTGDYGYTF.

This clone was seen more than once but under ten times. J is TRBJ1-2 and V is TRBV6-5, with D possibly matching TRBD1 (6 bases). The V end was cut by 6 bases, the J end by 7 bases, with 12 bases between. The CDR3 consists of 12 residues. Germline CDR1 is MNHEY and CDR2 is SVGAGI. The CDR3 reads CASSLGGGGYTF. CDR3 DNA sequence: TGTGCCAGCAGCCTGGGGGGCGGTGGCTACACCTTC.

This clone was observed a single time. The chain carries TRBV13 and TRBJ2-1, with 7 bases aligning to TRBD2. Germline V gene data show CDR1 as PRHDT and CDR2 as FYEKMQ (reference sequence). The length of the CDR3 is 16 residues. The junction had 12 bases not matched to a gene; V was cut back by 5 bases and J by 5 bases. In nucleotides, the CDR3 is TGTGCCAGCAGCGCCGAGGGGAGGGGTGGGGACAATGAGCAGTTCTTC. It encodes CASSAEGRGGDNEQFF.

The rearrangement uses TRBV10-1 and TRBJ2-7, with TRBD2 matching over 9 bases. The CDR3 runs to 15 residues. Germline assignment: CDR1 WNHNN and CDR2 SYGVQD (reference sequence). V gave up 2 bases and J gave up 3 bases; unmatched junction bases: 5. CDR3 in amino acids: CASSESDSGSYEQYF. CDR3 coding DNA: TGCGCCAGCAGTGAGAGCGATAGCGGGAGCTACGAGCAGTACTTC.

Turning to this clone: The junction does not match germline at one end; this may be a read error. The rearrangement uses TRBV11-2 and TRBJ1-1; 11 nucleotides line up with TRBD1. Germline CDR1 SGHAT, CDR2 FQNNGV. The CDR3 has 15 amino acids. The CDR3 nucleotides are TGCGCCAGCAGCGAAAGGACAGGGGGCTTCACTGAAGCTTTCTTT. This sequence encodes CASSERTGGFTEAFF.

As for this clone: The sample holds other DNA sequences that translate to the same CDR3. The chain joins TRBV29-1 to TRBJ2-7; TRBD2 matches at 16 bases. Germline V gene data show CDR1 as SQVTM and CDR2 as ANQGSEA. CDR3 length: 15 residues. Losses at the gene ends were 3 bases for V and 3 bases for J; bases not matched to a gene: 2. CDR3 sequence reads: CSVEGLAGGDYEQYF. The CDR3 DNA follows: TGCAGCGTTGAGGGACTAGCGGGAGGGGACTACGAGCAGTACTTC.